The 25 T cell receptor beta chains in this list originate from one sample, sequenced in a study of T-cell memory formation after mild COVID-19. TCRdb re-derived calls from the 5' RACE reads in MiXCR, one entry per CDR3 protein. The sample has about 610,000 distinct CDR3 sequences; roughly 17% are singletons. Sequenced material: PBMCs or a T cell subset sorted from them (not recorded which). The receptors stem from an adult woman who had mild COVID-19 (a few samples of this study predate the infection). Cell type and time point are not known.

The genes are TRBV18 and TRBJ1-1; TRBD1 agrees at 11 bases. The germline V gene encodes CDR1 KGHSH and CDR2 LQKENI. The CDR3 loop spans 15 amino acids. V lost 3 bases and J lost 11; bases outside the gene matches: 11. DNA for the CDR3: TGTGCCAGCTCACCGATGGGACAGGGGGACTCGCAGGCTTTCTTT. It is translated as CASSPMGQGDSQAFF.

This chain links TRBV24-1 with TRBJ1-2; 9 bases are a match to TRBD1. The CDR3 sequence is 16 residues long. The germline CDR1 and CDR2 sequences are KGHDR and SFDVKD. V lost 3 bases to trimming and J lost 4 bases; unmatched junction nucleotides: 8. The CDR3 DNA follows: TGTGCCACCAGTGATCCGGGACAGGGAGTCGGCTATGGCTACACCTTC. Translation: CATSDPGQGVGYGYTF.

This clonotype was seen a single time. The rearrangement joins TRBV6-5 to TRBJ1-4; TRBD1 might be the D (6 bases). The germline CDR1 and CDR2 sequences are MNHEY and SVGAGI. The CDR3 covers 14 residues. V was cut by 6 bases and J by 8 bases, with 16 bases left in between. The DNA of the CDR3 is TGTGCCAGCAGGGACGCCAGGGGCGAGGAAAAACTGTTTTTT. It yields the protein CASRDARGEEKLFF.

This clonotype turned up a few times. The junction departs from germline at one end; a sequencing error may be responsible. This rearrangement joins TRBV7-7 to TRBJ2-5, with a weak D call TRBD1 (5 bases). The CDR3 contains 13 residues. CDR1 is SSHAT and CDR2 is FNYEAQ in the germline V gene (reference sequence). The CDR3 bases are TGTGCTAGCAGCCTCGACAGAAAAGAGACCCAGTACTTC. Residues: CASSLDRKETQYF.

V is TRBV20-1 and J is TRBJ2-7, with TRBD2 matching 12 bases. The CDR3 spans 15 residues. The junction had 12 bases not matched to a gene; V was cut back by 6 bases and J by 6 bases. Germline V lookup: CDR1 DFQATT, CDR2 SNEGSKA (reference sequence). CDR3 sequence reads: CSAKSQLAGGPEQYF. CDR3 DNA: TGCAGTGCAAAAAGTCAACTAGCGGGAGGACCCGAGCAGTACTTC.

This clonotype was detected only a few times. The V gene is TRBV9, the J gene TRBJ2-3; 12 bases match TRBD2. The germline CDR1 and CDR2 sequences are SGDLS and YYNGEE. V shed 4 bases and J 2 bases; nucleotides not matched to a gene: 8. There are 17 residues in the CDR3. CDR3 protein: CASSLPLAGGSTDTQYF. The CDR3 DNA reads TGTGCCAGCAGCCTTCCACTAGCGGGAGGTTCCACAGATACGCAGTATTTT.

CDR3 in DNA: TGCGCCAGCAGGTTGGACAGGGCAAACGTTGAAGCTTTCTTT. Translation: CASRLDRANVEAFF. The J gene is TRBJ1-1, the V gene TRBV10-2; 8 nucleotides match TRBD1. CDR3 length equals 14 residues. The germline V gene encodes CDR1 WSHSY and CDR2 SAAADI. Trimming cost V 6 bases and J 7 bases; bases outside gene matches: 10.

V usage is TRBV18 and J usage is TRBJ1-1, with a weak D call TRBD1 (6 bases). CDR3 length: 14 residues. Trimming cost V 4 bases and J 4 bases, with 13 bases left between them. Germline V CDR1 and CDR2: KGHSH, LQKENI. CDR3 nucleotide sequence: TGTGCCAGCTCACTTATAAGGGGGACCACTGAAGCTTTCTTT. This translates into CASSLIRGTTEAFF.

The genes are TRBV5-1 and TRBJ2-7; D unclear. This CDR3 region has 14 residues. Germline V CDR1 and CDR2: SGHRS, YFSETQ. Trimming took 2 bases from V and 1 from J, leaving 10 bases between them. The CDR3 region is CASSFQVGSYEQYF. The CDR3 nucleotides read TGCGCCAGCAGCTTCCAGGTCGGTTCCTACGAGCAGTACTTC.

The chain couples TRBV27 to TRBJ2-1, with 9 bases aligning to TRBD1. Trimming took 6 bases from V and 10 from J; bases not matched to a gene: 7. The CDR3 runs to 13 residues. CDR1 and CDR2 from the germline V gene are MNHEY and SMNVEV (reference sequence). CDR3 DNA: TGTGCCAGCAGACAGGGGGCGGTGGGAGAGCAGTTCTTC. Protein sequence: CASRQGAVGEQFF.

V is TRBV10-3 and J is TRBJ2-7; D not resolved. Germline CDR1 reads ENHRY; CDR2 reads SYGVKD. CDR3 length: 14 residues. Trimming pared 5 bases from V and 2 bases from J, leaving 13 bases between. The CDR3 nucleotides are TGTGCCATCAGTACGGAAGTAAGCGCCTACGAGCAGTACTTC. Its protein product is CAISTEVSAYEQYF.

This clonotype came up a few times. The V gene is TRBV6-1, the J gene TRBJ2-3; D remains ambiguous. The CDR3 totals 15 residues. Germline CDR1 is MNHNS and CDR2 is SASEGT. The V end was cut by 7 bases, the J end by 3 bases, with 17 bases between. The CDR3 DNA reads as TGTGCCAGCATCAGTATGACGGGTCAAACAGATACGCAGTATTTT. Encoded protein: CASISMTGQTDTQYF.

A few counts support this clonotype. The rearrangement uses TRBV4-3 and TRBJ1-1; the match to TRBD1 covers 8 bases. Germline-derived CDR1 and CDR2 are LGHNA and YSLEER. The CDR3 contains 15 residues. V gave up 4 bases and J gave up 4 bases; unmatched junction bases: 8. The CDR3 here is CASSPDRTGFTEAFF. CDR3 DNA: TGCGCCAGCAGCCCAGACCGGACAGGGTTCACTGAAGCTTTCTTT.

This clonotype occurred a few times. The V gene is TRBV4-1, the J gene TRBJ2-7, with 10 nucleotides matching TRBD1. This CDR3 has 14 residues. Per germline, CDR1 MGHRA and CDR2 YSYEKL. Trimming removed 5 bases from V and 7 bases from J; junction bases left unmatched: 8. Here the CDR3 reads CASSVDRGQWEQYF. CDR3 DNA sequence: TGCGCCAGCAGCGTAGACAGGGGGCAATGGGAGCAGTACTTC.

This clonotype was seen repeatedly, ten times or more. The chain joins TRBV20-1 to TRBJ2-5, with a weak D call TRBD1 (5 bases). The V end was cut by 1 base, the J end by 5 bases, with 17 bases between. The CDR3 is 15 residues long. CDR1 is DFQATT and CDR2 is SNEGSKA in the germline V gene (reference sequence). CDR3 bases: TGCAGTGCTAGAGTCGTAGGGGCGGTTGCGGAGACCCAGTACTTC. This codes for CSARVVGAVAETQYF.

CDR3 DNA sequence: TGCGCCAGCCGGACCGGGACTATTCGGGGGGCAACGACAGAGACCCAGTACTTC. Its protein is CASRTGTIRGATTETQYF. The V and J genes are TRBV5-1 and TRBJ2-5; maybe TRBD2 (7 bases). The germline gives CDR1 SGHRS, CDR2 YFSETQ. With 7 bases removed from V and 4 bases from J, the gap between germline ends came to 29 bases. CDR3 length equals 18 residues.

The rearrangement uses TRBV20-1 and TRBJ1-4; 7 bases align to TRBD1. This CDR3 is 15 amino acids long. Germline values: CDR1 DFQATT, CDR2 SNEGSKA (reference sequence). With 8 bases clipped from V and 4 bases from J, the junction kept 13 bases outside the gene matches. CDR3 nucleotide sequence: TGCAGTTCGGAAGGGGGCAGGGGATTTAATGAAAAACTGTTTTTT. Amino acid sequence: CSSEGGRGFNEKLFF.

The chain recombines TRBV7-3 with TRBJ2-1; D possibly corresponds to TRBD2 (6 bases). The CDR3 has 13 residues. V gave up 2 bases and J gave up 9 bases, with 11 bases separating them. The germline CDR1 and CDR2 sequences are SGHTA and FQGTGA. CDR3 residues: CASSLLSGVEQFF. CDR3 coding DNA: TGTGCCAGCAGCTTACTATCGGGGGTTGAGCAGTTCTTC.

In this sample, this clonotype turned up a few times. This chain uses TRBV11-2 with TRBJ1-1, with D perhaps matching TRBD1 (6 bases). Trimming stripped 6 bases from V and 0 bases from J, with 14 bases between. Per the germline V gene, CDR1 is SGHAT and CDR2 is FQNNGV. The CDR3 is 15 amino acids. As DNA, the CDR3 is TGTGCCAGCAGTCCTAGGGGGGTTATGAACACTGAAGCTTTCTTT. This translates into CASSPRGVMNTEAFF.

This clonotype was detected a few times. The chain is built from TRBV24-1 and TRBJ2-1; possibly TRBD2 for D (5 bases). V dropped 0 bases and J dropped 3 bases, with 11 bases sitting between them. The germline CDR1 and CDR2 sequences are KGHDR and SFDVKD. This CDR3 has 16 residues. The CDR3: CATSDLGLANYNEQFF. The CDR3 nucleotides are TGTGCCACCAGTGATTTGGGGCTAGCTAACTACAATGAGCAGTTCTTC.

The J gene is TRBJ2-7, the V gene TRBV7-2; perhaps TRBD2 as D (5 bases). There are 14 residues in the CDR3. Germline V gene data show CDR1 as SGHTA and CDR2 as FQGNSA. Trimming took 2 bases from V and 3 from J, leaving 11 bases between them. CDR3 protein: CASSLHRAGYEQYF. CDR3 DNA sequence: TGTGCCAGCAGCTTACATCGGGCGGGCTACGAGCAGTACTTC.

The CDR3 is CASSQVPSGTGELFF. Here the CDR3 DNA reads TGTGCCAGCAGCCAAGTTCCCAGCGGCACCGGGGAGCTGTTTTTT. The V call is TRBV14, the J call TRBJ2-2, with D tentatively TRBD2 (5 bases). The germline V gene has CDR1 SGHDN and CDR2 FVKESK. CDR3 length: 15 residues. V was cut by 1 base and J by 4 bases, with 10 bases left in between.

The sample holds a few counts of this clonotype. The chain is built from TRBV7-9 and TRBJ2-1; 8 bases line up with TRBD2. This CDR3 has 18 amino acids. CDR1 and CDR2 (germline): SEHNR, FQNEAQ (reference sequence). The ends lost 1 base at V and 2 bases at J; junction bases unmatched: 10. The DNA of the CDR3 is TGTGCCAGCAGCTTAGACCTACACGGGACTAGGGCCTACAATGAGCAGTTCTTC. This codes for CASSLDLHGTRAYNEQFF.

This clonotype occurred many times. This chain joins TRBV6-2 or TRBV6-3 and TRBJ2-2; D possibly corresponds to TRBD1 (5 bases). The CDR3 has 15 amino acids. The germline gives CDR1 MNHEY, CDR2 SVGEGT. The V end lost 5 bases, the J end lost 0 bases, and 10 bases lay between the germline ends. The CDR3 reads CASSRTPANTGELFF. CDR3 nucleotide sequence: TGTGCCAGCAGTCGGACACCCGCGAACACCGGGGAGCTGTTTTTT.

V gene TRBV4-1 combines with J gene TRBJ1-4, with D maybe TRBD1 (5 bases). This CDR3 comprises 16 residues. The V gene lost 0 bases and the J gene lost 5 bases, with 13 bases spanning the gap. The germline V gene has CDR1 MGHRA and CDR2 YSYEKL. The chain's CDR3 is CASSQDLGRGNEKLFF. CDR3 sequence (DNA): TGCGCCAGCAGCCAAGACCTCGGACGGGGGAATGAAAAACTGTTTTTT.